This T cell receptor (beta chain) was sequenced in a study of blood T cell repertoires in COVID-19 (dated by TCRdb to 2018 to 2021). Concerning the study at large: Samples covering the acute and convalescent phases of COVID-19 were provided by collaborators in the United States, Italy and Spain. The prospective study material was composed of cDNA or gDNA derived from T cells, B-cell-depleted T cells, or PBMCs. Subjects who had been exposed to COVID-19, were actively infected with it, or had recovered from it provided the deeply sampled blood TCRbeta repertoires that made up the dataset. A freely available public database, intended as a resource for researchers studying the immune response to SARS-CoV-2, is where the repertoires were released. The samples were drawn from two sources: the first 160 participants of the ongoing ImmuneRACE study, and 950 to 1,500 subjects contributed by 6 global collaborators. Sample metadata almost always included a de-identified subject ID, COVID-19 status, age in years and sex. Where available, HLA class I and class II types were obtained from metadata supplied by the sample provider rather than from assay-based typing.

Comment on this clone: Which antigen it targets is not known. Base-call qualities are not available, and no considerably larger clone is one nucleotide away.

At one collaborating source in Seattle, patients were enrolled during active infection and were followed longitudinally through the course of disease. Whole blood was collected in K2EDTA tubes by collaborating institutions according to the institutions' own protocols. For TCRbeta analysis, collaborators shipped samples in one of three forms: frozen whole blood, isolated PBMCs, or DNA extracted from either of those sample types. Study-wide findings and limitations: The quantity of clinical and demographic metadata differed by source and by participant and was supplied without curation.

Between the V and J ends, shortened by 4 bases and 9 bases respectively, the junction contains 24 bases. The CDR3, from cysteine to phenylalanine, totals 16 residues. Only the CDR3 portion is preserved as DNA: 48 bases, with reading frame beginning at the first base. As encoded in the germline V gene, CDR1 is MNHEY while CDR2 is SVGAGI. The immunoSEQ Assay, a bias-controlled multiplex PCR, was used to amplify TCRbeta CDR3 regions from genomic DNA. As for the authors' bioinformatics: The number of nucleated cells in each sample was estimated from the amplification of reference gene primers within the assay. To quantify the absolute abundance of each unique TCRbeta CDR3 rearrangement, sequence reads were collapsed and filtered. Productive Simpson clonality was computed per sample as the square root of Simpson's diversity index over productive rearrangements. Not all clones reach the TCRdb copy of this immuneACCESS table, which keeps in-frame sequences only. Checked studies attribute under half of the gap to unresolved V genes and leave the rest unexplained. V and J calls and clone size are as listed in that table; D and trimming were resolved from the DNA. A total of approximately 330,000 clones appear in this sample, approximately 88% of them only once. The top ten constitute 7.5% to 10% of the sample.

Sequences were obtained from peripheral blood. The TCR was taken from a man aged 25 to 40 with COVID-19, enrolled during active disease. The rearrangement combines TRBV6-5 with TRBJ1-1; the D gene is perhaps TRBD1, from 5 matching bases. The CDR3 has the sequence CASSSVSSRTLGQAFF. The DNA is TGTGCCAGCAGTTCCGTTAGTAGTAGGACCTTGGGGCAAGCTTTCTTT.